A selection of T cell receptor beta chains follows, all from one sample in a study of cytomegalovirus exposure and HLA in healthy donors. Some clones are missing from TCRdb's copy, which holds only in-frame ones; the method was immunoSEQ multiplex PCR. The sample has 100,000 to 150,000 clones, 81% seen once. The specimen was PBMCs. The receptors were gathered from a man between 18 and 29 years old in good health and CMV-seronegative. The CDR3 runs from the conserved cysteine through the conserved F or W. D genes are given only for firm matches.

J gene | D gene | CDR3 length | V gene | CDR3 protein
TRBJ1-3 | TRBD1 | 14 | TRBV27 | CASTSGQPGNTIYF
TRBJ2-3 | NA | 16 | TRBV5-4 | CASSLTGRGLTDTQYF
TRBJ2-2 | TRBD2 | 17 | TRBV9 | CASSAGTSGANTGELFF
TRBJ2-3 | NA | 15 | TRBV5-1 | CASSFGGVGTDTQYF
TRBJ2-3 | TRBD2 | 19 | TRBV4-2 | CASSHGTSGGVQVNDTQYF
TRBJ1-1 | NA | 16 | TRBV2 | CASRKIGTPLNTEAFF
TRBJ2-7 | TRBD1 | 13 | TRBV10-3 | CAISETGVGEQYF
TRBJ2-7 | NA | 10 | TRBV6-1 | CASNNYEQYF
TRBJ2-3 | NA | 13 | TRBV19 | CASSLYSTDTQYF
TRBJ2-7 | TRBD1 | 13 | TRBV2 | CASSETGGNEQYF
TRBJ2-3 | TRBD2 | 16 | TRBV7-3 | CASSPPGGGAADTQYF
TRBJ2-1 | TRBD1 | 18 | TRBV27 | CASSLFNPRTGPYNEQFF
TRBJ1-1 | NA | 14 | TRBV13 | CASSQTGLNTEAFF
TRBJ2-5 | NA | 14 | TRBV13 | CASSLDAGQETQYF
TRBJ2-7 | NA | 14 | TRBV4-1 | CASSQEPGAYEQYF
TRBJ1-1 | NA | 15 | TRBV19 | CASSARQGLFPEAFF
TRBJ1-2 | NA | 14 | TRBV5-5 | CASSSSLSNPGYTF
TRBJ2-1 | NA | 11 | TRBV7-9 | CASSQGGEQFF
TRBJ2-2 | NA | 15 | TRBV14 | CASSQGQARAGELFF
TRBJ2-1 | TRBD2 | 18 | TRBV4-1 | CASSHAPRRGGVPNEQFF
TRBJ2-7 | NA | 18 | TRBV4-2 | CASSQRRRGVNLTYEQYF
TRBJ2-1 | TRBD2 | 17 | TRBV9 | CASSVGRRGGIYNEQFF
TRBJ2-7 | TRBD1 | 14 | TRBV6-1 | CASGTGTGPYEQYF
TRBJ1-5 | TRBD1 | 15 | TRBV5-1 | CASSSGQGATQPQHF
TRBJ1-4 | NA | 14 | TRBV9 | CASSTQGPNEKLFF
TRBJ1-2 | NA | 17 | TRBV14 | CASSHRGLFQGHYGYTF
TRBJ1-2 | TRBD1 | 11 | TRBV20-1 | CSAPGQYGYTF
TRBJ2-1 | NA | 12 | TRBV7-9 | CSSSFINNEQFF
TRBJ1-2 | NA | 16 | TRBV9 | CASSGIQDGGAYGYTF
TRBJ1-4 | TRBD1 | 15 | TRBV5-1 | CASSPQGKANEKLFF
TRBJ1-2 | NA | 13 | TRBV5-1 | CASRKGDDYGYTF
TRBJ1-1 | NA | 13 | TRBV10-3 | CAISAGAQTEAFF
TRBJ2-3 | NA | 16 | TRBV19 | CASSSPGRLLADTQYF
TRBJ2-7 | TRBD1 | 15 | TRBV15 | CATSPPTGGGDEQYF
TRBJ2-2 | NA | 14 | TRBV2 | CASSEYASTGELFF